The sequence of this T cell receptor beta chain was determined in a study of blood T cells in healthy people across ages. A J-beta primer mix and a sample-barcoded 5' primer were used in a second PCR of about 6 to 12 cycles. With 12 random nucleotides, a template-switch adaptor tagged each individual cDNA molecule. TCRdb reprocessed the 5' RACE reads with MiXCR, giving one entry per CDR3 protein. The sample has about 780,000 distinct CDR3 sequences, 46% seen once. This clonotype was picked up a small number of times. Its antigen is still unknown. Findings of the study overall: A strong correlation was found between TCR beta diversity and the percentage of naive T cells. The fall in TCR beta diversity per million T cells was roughly linear with age. No conclusive comparison of naive versus antigen-experienced cells was possible with unsorted PBMCs.

Sequenced: blood. This clonotype was sampled from a man older than 75 in good health.

The CDR3 spells CASSRSSGYEQYF. The DNA for the CDR3 is TGTGCCAGCAGTAGGTCTAGCGGGTACGAGCAGTACTTC. This chain joins TRBV6-5 and TRBJ2-7; 8 nucleotides align to TRBD2. There are 13 residues in the CDR3. CDR1 is MNHEY and CDR2 is SVGAGI in the germline V gene. Trimming removed 5 bases from V and 4 bases from J; junction bases left unmatched: 4.